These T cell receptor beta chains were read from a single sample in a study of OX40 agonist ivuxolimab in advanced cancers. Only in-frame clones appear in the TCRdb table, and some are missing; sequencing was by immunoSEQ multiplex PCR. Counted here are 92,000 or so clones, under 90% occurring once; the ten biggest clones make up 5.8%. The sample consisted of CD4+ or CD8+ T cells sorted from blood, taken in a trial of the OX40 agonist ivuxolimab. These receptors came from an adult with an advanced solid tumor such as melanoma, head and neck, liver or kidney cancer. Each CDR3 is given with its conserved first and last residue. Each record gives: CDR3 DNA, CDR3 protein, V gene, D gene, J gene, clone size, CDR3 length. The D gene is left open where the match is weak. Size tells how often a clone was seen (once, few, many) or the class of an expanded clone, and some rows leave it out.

TGTGCCAGCTCCGGACAAGTATTTAACTATGGCTACACCTTC	CASSGQVFNYGYTF	TRBV18	.	TRBJ1-2	.	14
TGTGCCAGCAGCTTATTAGGGGGCGAGCAGTACTTC	CASSLLGGEQYF	TRBV13	.	TRBJ2-7	.	12
TGTGCCAGTAGTCAGGACGGGGCGAATCAGCCCCAGCATTTT	CASSQDGANQPQHF	TRBV19	.	TRBJ1-5	.	14
TGTGCCAGCAGGGGTCCCGGACAGGGTTTCAATGAGCAGTTCTTC	CASRGPGQGFNEQFF	TRBV2	TRBD1	TRBJ2-1	.	15
TGTGCCAGCAGTGAGAGCTGGGACCTCGGAAAACTGTTTTTT	CASSESWDLGKLFF	TRBV27	.	TRBJ1-4	.	14
TGTGCCAGCAGGTGGACAGTTAATGAGCAGTTCTTC	CASRWTVNEQFF	TRBV5-8	.	TRBJ2-1	.	12
TGTGCAAGTCGCTTAGCTGAGGGACTAGCGGCACCCTACGAGCAGTACTTC	CASRLAEGLAAPYEQYF	TRBV12-2	.	TRBJ2-7	.	17
TGTGCCAGCAGCTATAGGGGGGCCGACAATGAGCAGTTCTTC	CASSYRGADNEQFF	TRBV7-3	.	TRBJ2-1	.	14
TGTGCCAGCAGCTCCAGCGTTGAGCAGTTCTTC	CASSSSVEQFF	TRBV9	.	TRBJ2-1	.	11
TGTGCCAGCGGACGAACCCCTAACAGCGGTTCTGGGGCTTTCTTT	CASGRTPNSGSGAFF	TRBV6-6	.	TRBJ1-1	.	15
TGTGCCAGCAGCCAGAGCCGGGACACCCGAATGAACACTGAAGCTTTCTTT	CASSQSRDTRMNTEAFF	TRBV9	.	TRBJ1-1	once	17
TGTGCCAGCAGCCCGTGGCAGGGTAGGACTGAAGCTTTCTTT	CASSPWQGRTEAFF	TRBV7-7	.	TRBJ1-1	once	14
TGTGCCAGCAGCTTCAGGGGTAACTATGGCTACACCTTC	CASSFRGNYGYTF	TRBV7-2	.	TRBJ1-2	.	13
TGTGCCAGCAGCTTGGGCCAGGGGATCTACGAGCAGTACTTC	CASSLGQGIYEQYF	TRBV5-6	.	TRBJ2-7	.	14
TGTGCCAGCAGTGAAGGGCTTGTAGGCGGCGGGGGGGCCGCCACAGATACGCAGTATTTT	CASSEGLVGGGGAATDTQYF	TRBV2	TRBD2	TRBJ2-3	.	20
TGTGCCAGCAGCAAAAGGGGACCAAGCAATCAGCCCCAGCATTTT	CASSKRGPSNQPQHF	TRBV21-1	.	TRBJ1-5	.	15
TGTGCCATCAGTGAGTCCATAGGGTGGGGCGAGCAGTACTTC	CAISESIGWGEQYF	TRBV10-3	.	TRBJ2-7	.	14
TGTGCCATCAGTGAGAGGGGTGGTGACATGAACACTGAAGCTTTCTTT	CAISERGGDMNTEAFF	TRBV10-3	.	TRBJ1-1	.	16
TGTGCCAGCAGTGATGGACGGGTAGCCTACGAGCAGTACTTC	CASSDGRVAYEQYF	TRBV6-1	.	TRBJ2-7	.	14
TGCGCCAGCAGCCAAGATCCCCAGCAGGGCAATGAGCAGTTCTTC	CASSQDPQQGNEQFF	TRBV4-3	.	TRBJ2-1	.	15
TGTGCCAGCAGCTTAAGTGCCCCCGGGGAGCTGTTTTTT	CASSLSAPGELFF	TRBV7-2	.	TRBJ2-2	.	13
TGTGCCAGCAGGCGGGGGTCGACAGATACGCAGTATTTT	CASRRGSTDTQYF	TRBV6-6	TRBD2	TRBJ2-3	once	13